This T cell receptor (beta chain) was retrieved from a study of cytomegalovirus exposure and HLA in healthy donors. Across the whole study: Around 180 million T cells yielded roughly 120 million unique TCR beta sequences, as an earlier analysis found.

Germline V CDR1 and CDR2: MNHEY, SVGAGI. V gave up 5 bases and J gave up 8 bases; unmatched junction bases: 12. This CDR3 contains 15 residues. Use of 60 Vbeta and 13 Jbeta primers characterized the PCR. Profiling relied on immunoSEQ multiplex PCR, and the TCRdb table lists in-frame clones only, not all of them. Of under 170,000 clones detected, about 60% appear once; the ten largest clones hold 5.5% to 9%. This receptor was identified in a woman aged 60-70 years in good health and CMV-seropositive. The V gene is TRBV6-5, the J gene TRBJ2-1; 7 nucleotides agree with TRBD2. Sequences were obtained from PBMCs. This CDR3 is CASSQSPAGAYEQFF. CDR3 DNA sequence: TGTGCCAGCAGTCAGTCCCCGGCGGGAGCTTATGAGCAGTTCTTC.